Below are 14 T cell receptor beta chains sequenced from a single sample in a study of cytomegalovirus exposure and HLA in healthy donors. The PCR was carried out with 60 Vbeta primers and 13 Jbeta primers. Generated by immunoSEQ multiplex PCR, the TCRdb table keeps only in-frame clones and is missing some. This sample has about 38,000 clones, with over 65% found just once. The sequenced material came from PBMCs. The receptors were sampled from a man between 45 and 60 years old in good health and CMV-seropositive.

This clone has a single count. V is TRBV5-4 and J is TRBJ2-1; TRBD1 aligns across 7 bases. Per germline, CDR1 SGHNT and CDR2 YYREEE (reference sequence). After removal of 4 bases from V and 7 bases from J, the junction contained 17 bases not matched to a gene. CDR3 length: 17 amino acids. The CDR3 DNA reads TGTGCCAGCAGCCGCCGTCAAGGGGGCGAATTTGTGAATGAGCAGTTCTTC. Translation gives CASSRRQGGEFVNEQFF.

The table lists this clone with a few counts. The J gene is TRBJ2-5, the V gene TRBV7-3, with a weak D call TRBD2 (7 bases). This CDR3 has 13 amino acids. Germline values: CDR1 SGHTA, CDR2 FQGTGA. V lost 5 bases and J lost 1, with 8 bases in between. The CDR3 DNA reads TGTGCCAGCAGCCGGGGGGCCCAAGAGACCCAGTACTTC. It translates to CASSRGAQETQYF.

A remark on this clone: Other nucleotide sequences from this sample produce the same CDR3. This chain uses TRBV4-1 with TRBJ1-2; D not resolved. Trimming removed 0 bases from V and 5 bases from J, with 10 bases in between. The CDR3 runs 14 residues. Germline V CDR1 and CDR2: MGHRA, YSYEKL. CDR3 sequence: CASSQDGGLYGYTF. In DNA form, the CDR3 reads TGCGCCAGCAGCCAAGATGGAGGGCTGTATGGCTACACCTTC.

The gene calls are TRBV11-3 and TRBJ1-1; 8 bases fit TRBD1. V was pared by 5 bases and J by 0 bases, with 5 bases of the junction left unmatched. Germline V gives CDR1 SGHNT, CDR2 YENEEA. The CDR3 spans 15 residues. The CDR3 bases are TGTGCCAGCAGCCCAAGGACAGGGATGAACACTGAAGCTTTCTTT. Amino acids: CASSPRTGMNTEAFF.

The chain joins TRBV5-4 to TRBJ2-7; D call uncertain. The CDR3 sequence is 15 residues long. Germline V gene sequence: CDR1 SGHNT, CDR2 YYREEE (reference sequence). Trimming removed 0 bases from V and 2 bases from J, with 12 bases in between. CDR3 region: CASSLGLQSTYEQYF. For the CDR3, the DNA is TGTGCCAGCAGCTTGGGACTGCAGTCTACCTACGAGCAGTACTTC.

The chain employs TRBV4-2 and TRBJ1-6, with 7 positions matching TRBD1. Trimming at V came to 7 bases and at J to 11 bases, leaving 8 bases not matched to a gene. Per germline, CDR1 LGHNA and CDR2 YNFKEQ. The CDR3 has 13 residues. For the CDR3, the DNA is TGTGCCAGCAAGGGACAGTCCTCGACACCCCTCCACTTT. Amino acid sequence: CASKGQSSTPLHF.

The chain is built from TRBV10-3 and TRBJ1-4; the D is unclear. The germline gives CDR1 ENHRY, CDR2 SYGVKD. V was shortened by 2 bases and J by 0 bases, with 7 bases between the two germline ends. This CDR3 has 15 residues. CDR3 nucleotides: TGTGCCATCAGTGAGCTCCGGGCAACTAATGAAAAACTGTTTTTT. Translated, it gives CAISELRATNEKLFF.

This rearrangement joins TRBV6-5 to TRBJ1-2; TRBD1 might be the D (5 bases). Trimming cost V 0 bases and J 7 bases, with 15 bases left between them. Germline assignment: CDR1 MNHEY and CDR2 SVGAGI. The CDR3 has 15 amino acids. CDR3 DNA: TGTGCCAGCAGTTACTCGACGGGAGGGAGGGGTGGCTACACCTTC. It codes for CASSYSTGGRGGYTF.

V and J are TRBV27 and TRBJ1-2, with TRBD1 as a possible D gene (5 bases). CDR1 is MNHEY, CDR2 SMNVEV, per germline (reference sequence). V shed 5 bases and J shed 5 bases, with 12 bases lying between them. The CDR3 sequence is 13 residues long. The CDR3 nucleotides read TGTGCCAGCAGTCCCGGGACTCCTTATGGCTACACCTTC. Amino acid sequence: CASSPGTPYGYTF.

The DNA of the CDR3 is TGTGCCAGCAGCTCTGTTGGCAGGGGTCACCACGAGCAGTACTTC. Residues: CASSSVGRGHHEQYF. The V and J genes are TRBV28 and TRBJ2-7; a weak D match, TRBD1 (6 bases). The CDR3 runs 15 residues. The germline gives CDR1 MDHEN, CDR2 SYDVKM. V was shortened by 6 bases and J by 5 bases, with 20 bases between the two germline ends. The full variable domain, its missing parts supplied by reference TRBV28 and TRBJ2-7, is DVKVTQSSRYLVKRTGEKVFLECVQDMDHENMFWYRQDPGLGLRLIYFSYDVKMKEKGDIPEGYSVSREKKERFSLILESASTNQTSMYLCASSSVGRGHHEQYFGPGTRLTVT.

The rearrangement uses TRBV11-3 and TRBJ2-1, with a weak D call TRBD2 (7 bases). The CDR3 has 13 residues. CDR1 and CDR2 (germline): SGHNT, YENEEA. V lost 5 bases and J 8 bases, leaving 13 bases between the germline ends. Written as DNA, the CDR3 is TGTGCCAGCAGCCCAACGGGGGGCTATGAGCAGTTCTTC. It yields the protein CASSPTGGYEQFF.

CDR3 protein: CASTYRGGGPLYF. The CDR3 region has the DNA TGTGCCAGCACCTACCGAGGGGGGGGGCCACTGTATTTT. This chain uses TRBV5-4 with TRBJ2-3, with D perhaps TRBD2 (7 bases). CDR3 size: 13 residues. The germline CDR1 and CDR2 sequences are SGHNT and YYREEE (reference sequence). V shed 6 bases and J shed 14 bases, with 22 bases lying between them.

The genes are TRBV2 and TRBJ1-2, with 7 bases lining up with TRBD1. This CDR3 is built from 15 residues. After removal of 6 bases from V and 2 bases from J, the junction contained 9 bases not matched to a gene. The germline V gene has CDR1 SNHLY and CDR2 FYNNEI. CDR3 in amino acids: CASREYRGGNYGYTF. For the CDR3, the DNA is TGTGCCAGCAGAGAATACAGGGGCGGAAACTATGGCTACACCTTC.

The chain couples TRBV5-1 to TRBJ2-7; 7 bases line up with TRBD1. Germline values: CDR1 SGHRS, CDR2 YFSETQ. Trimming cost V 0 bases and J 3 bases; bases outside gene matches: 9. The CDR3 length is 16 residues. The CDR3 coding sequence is TGCGCCAGCAGCTTGGAGGGGGCAGCAAGCCGCTACGAGCAGTACTTC. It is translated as CASSLEGAASRYEQYF. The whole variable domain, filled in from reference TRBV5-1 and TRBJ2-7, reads KAGVTQTPRYLIKTRGQQVTLSCSPISGHRSVSWYQQTPGQGLQFLFEYFSETQRNKGNFPGRFSGRQFSNSRSEMNVSTLELGDSALYLCASSLEGAASRYEQYFGPGTRLTVT.